Included here is one TCR beta chain sequence, with context. This receptor's antigen is unknown. Per-base qualities were not stored, and no clone one base away is much larger. Library prep was done by the immunoSEQ multiplex PCR assay. In the paper's pipeline: A statistical classification framework was built to diagnose cytomegalovirus status from the catalog of TCR beta chain sequences. TCRdb carries this immuneACCESS record with in-frame sequences only. Its versions omit some clonotypes, under half of them owing to an unresolved V gene in the studies checked, with the rest unexplained. V, J and clone size derive from that table, while D and trimming were established from the DNA sequence. The sample has about 310,000 clones on record, approximately 86% of them singletons. The top ten constitute 0.9% to 1% of the sample. The data were taken from a study of cytomegalovirus exposure and HLA in healthy donors (dated by TCRdb to about 2017). For context, the study as a whole: The approximately 710 repertoires of the first cohort and the 120 validation repertoires were produced on the same platform, according to a later analysis. The study was designed to test whether signatures of past pathogen exposure could be identified by cataloging public T cell receptors. Besides the first cohort of roughly 700 subjects, a separate validation cohort made up of 120 different subjects was used. To predict cytomegalovirus infection status, the study brought together high-throughput TCR immunosequencing, statistical association of individual TCRs with disease status, and machine learning. The paper as a whole reports these results and caveats: The classifier was reported to diagnose cytomegalovirus status with high specificity and sensitivity in both the original cohort and the validation cohort. While some public TCRs were present in many individuals, most TCR sequences turned up only very rarely across donors. A few of the identified cytomegalovirus-associated TCR beta chains were confirmed in vitro to be specific for cytomegalovirus antigens. In the study, about 150 TCR beta chains were listed as associated with cytomegalovirus. In a later analysis, TCRs clustered in the first cohort were found to also tend to co-occur in the 110 or so validation repertoires, with 90% to 95% of cluster scores above 0. It was suggested by the authors that the approach could potentially be generalized to other disease states and immunological phenotypes. A later analysis lacked HLA typing for the validation cohort, so it scored co-occurrence in that cohort across all 120 or so repertoires.

The donors were included in the validation cohort of 100 to 150 subjects, a group kept apart from the approximately 670-subject first cohort. V loses 0 bases at its end and J loses 6 bases; junction bases beyond the gene matches: 5. The CDR3 spans 16 residues, from the cysteine through the phenylalanine. Kept here is only the CDR3 DNA, which spans 48 bases and is read in frame from base 1. CDR1 SGHAT and CDR2 FQNNGV are derived from the germline V gene. The sequenced sample consisted of PBMCs. The source is a man aged 30 to 45 in good health and CMV-seronegative. The chain employs TRBV11-2 and TRBJ2-1; TRBD2 fits 10 bases in the junction. The CDR3 sequence is CASSLEVAGGLNEQFF. The nucleotides read TGTGCCAGCAGCTTAGAGGTAGCGGGGGGTCTCAATGAGCAGTTCTTC.